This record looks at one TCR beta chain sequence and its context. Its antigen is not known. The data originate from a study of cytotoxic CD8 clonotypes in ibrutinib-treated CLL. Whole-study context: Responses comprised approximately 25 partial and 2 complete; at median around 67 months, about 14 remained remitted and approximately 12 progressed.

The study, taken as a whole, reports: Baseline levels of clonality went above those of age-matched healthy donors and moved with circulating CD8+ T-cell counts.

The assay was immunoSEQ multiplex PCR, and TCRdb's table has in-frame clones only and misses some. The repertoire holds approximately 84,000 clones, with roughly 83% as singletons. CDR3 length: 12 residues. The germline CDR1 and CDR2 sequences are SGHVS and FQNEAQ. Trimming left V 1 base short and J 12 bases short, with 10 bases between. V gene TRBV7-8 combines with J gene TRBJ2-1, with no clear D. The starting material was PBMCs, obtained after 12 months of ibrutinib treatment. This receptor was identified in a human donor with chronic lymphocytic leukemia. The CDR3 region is CASSLVAGPQFF. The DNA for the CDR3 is TGTGCCAGCAGCTTAGTCGCAGGACCGCAGTTCTTC.